A selection of T cell receptor beta chains follows, all from one sample in a study of spatial heterogeneity in lung cancer. TCRdb re-analysed the 5' RACE reads in MiXCR, keeping a single row per CDR3 protein. This table has about 120,000 distinct CDR3 sequences, approximately 12% appearing once. Specimen: PBMCs, collected at follow-up. The origin of the receptors is a male donor with early-stage non-small cell lung cancer. CDR3s include the opening cysteine and the closing phenylalanine or tryptophan. A D gene is named only where the DNA matches it firmly. For some rows the clone size is stated as once, few or many, or as a class when expanded; others skip it.

>TRBJ2-5|TRBD1|many|TRBV29-1
TGCAGCGCCAAAAGACCGGGACAGGGGACGACCCAGTACTTC
CSAKRPGQGTTQYF
>TRBJ1-4|.|many|TRBV28
TGTGCCAGCCGCGGGACATCTTATGAAAAACTGTTTTTT
CASRGTSYEKLFF
>TRBJ2-2|.|.|TRBV10-3
TGTGCCATCAGCCCGAGCCGGGCCAGGGTAACCGGGGAGCTGTTTTTT
CAISPSRARVTGELFF
>TRBJ2-1|TRBD2|.|TRBV29-1
TGCAGCGTTGAAGGGACTAGCGGGGGGGCAAGGGAGCAGTTCTTC
CSVEGTSGGAREQFF
>TRBJ2-7|.|.|TRBV11-1
TGTGCCAGCAGCTTGGGGAACTACGAGCAGTACTTC
CASSLGNYEQYF
>TRBJ2-5|.|few|TRBV20-1
TGCAGTGCTCCCCCCCCTACCTGGGAATCAGAGACCCAGTACTTC
CSAPPPTWESETQYF
>TRBJ2-4|TRBD1|.|TRBV7-2
TGTGCCAGCAGCCCCGGACAGGGCAGAATTCAGTACTTC
CASSPGQGRIQYF
>TRBJ1-1|.|few|TRBV28
TGTGCCAGCAGTTTAAACAGGCGACTGAACACTGAAGCTTTCTTT
CASSLNRRLNTEAFF
>TRBJ1-1|.|.|TRBV4-2
TGTGCCAGCAGCCAAGATACCCTCACTGAAGCTTTCTTT
CASSQDTLTEAFF
>TRBJ2-5|.|few|TRBV29-1
TGCAGCGTTCGCGGCCCGAGCGAGACCCAGTACTTC
CSVRGPSETQYF
>TRBJ1-1|.|.|TRBV4-3
TGCGCCAGCAGCCAAGATCAGGGATTGAACACTGAAGCTTTCTTT
CASSQDQGLNTEAFF
>TRBJ2-1|.|.|TRBV5-1
TGCGCCAGCTCATGGACCCCTAGGACTAATGAGCAGTTCTTC
CASSWTPRTNEQFF
>TRBJ2-1|TRBD2|few|TRBV6-2/TRBV6-3
TGTGCCAGCAGACCTGCGGGGGGGGGCCCTTACAATGAGCAGTTCTTC
CASRPAGGGPYNEQFF
>TRBJ2-5|TRBD2|.|TRBV10-1
TGCGCCAGCAGTGAGGTGCGCGGGGGGCAAGAGACCCAGTACTTC
CASSEVRGGQETQYF
>TRBJ2-2|.|.|TRBV6-5
TGTGCCAGCAGAGGCGGGGGCGCGCTTCTTACCGGGGAGCTGTTTTTT
CASRGGGALLTGELFF
>TRBJ2-3|.|many|TRBV29-1
TGCAGCGTTGTTTACACAGATACGCAGTATTTT
CSVVYTDTQYF
>TRBJ2-1|TRBD1|.|TRBV18
TGTGCCAGCTCACCATTAGACAGGGGGAAGGATGAGCAGTTCTTC
CASSPLDRGKDEQFF
>TRBJ2-4|.|.|TRBV4-1
TGCGCCAGCAGCCAAGAAGGGGGGAAGGGCATTCAGTACTTC
CASSQEGGKGIQYF
>TRBJ2-3|.|.|TRBV5-1
TGCGCCAGCAGCTCTGAAGATACGCAGTATTTT
CASSSEDTQYF
>TRBJ2-7|.|.|TRBV3-1
TGTGCCATCCCCCTCGGGACACAAGGCATAACCTACGAGCAGTACTTC
CAIPLGTQGITYEQYF
>TRBJ1-2|.|many|TRBV7-9
TGTGCCAGCAGCTTAGCCCGCCGAGGGGGAGGCTACACCTTC
CASSLARRGGGYTF
>TRBJ1-6|.|many|TRBV4-2
TGTGCCAGCAGCTCTTCGATGGATAATTCACCCCTCCACTTT
CASSSSMDNSPLHF
>TRBJ2-5|TRBD2|few|TRBV15
TGTGCCACCAGCAGGGGTCGAGGGGTTAGCGGGCGAGGAGAGACCCAGTACTTC
CATSRGRGVSGRGETQYF
>TRBJ1-6|.|once|TRBV30
TGTGCCTGGAGTGTCGGCAGTAATTCACCCCTCCACTTT
CAWSVGSNSPLHF
>TRBJ2-3|TRBD2|.|TRBV2
TGTGCCAGCAGTGCAGCGGGGGGGCATACAGATACGCAGTATTTT
CASSAAGGHTDTQYF
>TRBJ1-2|TRBD1|many|TRBV4-2
TGTGCCAGCAGCCAAGCCGGGGGGACAGGGGATCCAGGCTACACCTTC
CASSQAGGTGDPGYTF
>TRBJ1-5|TRBD1|many|TRBV29-1
TGCAGCGTTAGGGACAGGAATAGCAATCAGCCCCAGCATTTT
CSVRDRNSNQPQHF
>TRBJ2-5|TRBD2|.|TRBV27
TGTGCCAGCAGTTTATCCCTAGCGGGCGAGACCCAGTACTTC
CASSLSLAGETQYF
>TRBJ1-5|TRBD1|.|TRBV10-2
TGCGCCAGCAGTGAGTACGGGACAGGGCCTCAGCCCCAGCATTTT
CASSEYGTGPQPQHF
>TRBJ1-5|TRBD1|.|TRBV28
TGTGCCAGCAGTCCCCGACAGGGAAGGCAGCCCCAGCATTTT
CASSPRQGRQPQHF
>TRBJ1-1|.|many|TRBV4-1
TGCGCCAGCAGCCAAGGCACCATTCAGAACACTGAAGCTTTCTTT
CASSQGTIQNTEAFF
>TRBJ1-5|.|once|TRBV10-1
TGCGCCAGCAGTGAGTCCGGGGGTAGGTATCAGCCCCAGCATTTT
CASSESGGRYQPQHF
>TRBJ2-3|.|many|TRBV10-3
TGTGCCATCAGTGATGGACAGCGACGCACAGATACGCAGTATTTT
CAISDGQRRTDTQYF
>TRBJ2-3|.|.|TRBV10-3
TGTGCCATCAGTGCGGATCTAGCGACCGATACAGATACGCAGTATTTT
CAISADLATDTDTQYF
>TRBJ1-1|.|many|TRBV29-1
TGCAGCACCGGACGGCCCCGGGGAAACACTGAAGCTTTCTTT
CSTGRPRGNTEAFF
>TRBJ2-2|.|many|TRBV12-3/TRBV12-4
TGTGCCAGCAGTTTCGGGAACACCGGGGAGCTGTTTTTT
CASSFGNTGELFF